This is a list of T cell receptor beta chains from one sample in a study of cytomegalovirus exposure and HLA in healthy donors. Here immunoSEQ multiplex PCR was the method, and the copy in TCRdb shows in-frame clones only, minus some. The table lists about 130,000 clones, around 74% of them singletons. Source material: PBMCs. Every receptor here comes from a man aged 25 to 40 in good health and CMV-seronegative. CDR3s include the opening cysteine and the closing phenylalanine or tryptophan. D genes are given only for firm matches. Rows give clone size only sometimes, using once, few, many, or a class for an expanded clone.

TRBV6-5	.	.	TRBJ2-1	TGTGCCAGCAGTTATCGTTCTGCTGAGGATGAGCAGTTCTTC	CASSYRSAEDEQFF
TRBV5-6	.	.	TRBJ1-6	TGTGCCAGCAGCTTGGGTCGCTCGGGATCCTATAATTCACCCCTCCACTTT	CASSLGRSGSYNSPLHF
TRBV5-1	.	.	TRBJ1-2	TGCGCCAGCAGCTTGTTGCAGGGTCTTGGCTATGGCTACACCTTC	CASSLLQGLGYGYTF
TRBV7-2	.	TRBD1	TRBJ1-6	TGTGCCGGCAGCTTACAACAGGGGGCAAATTCACCCCTCCACTTT	CAGSLQQGANSPLHF
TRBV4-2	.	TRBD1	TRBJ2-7	TGTGCCAGCAGCCAATCCGGGACAGAGGCCTACGAGCAGTACTTC	CASSQSGTEAYEQYF
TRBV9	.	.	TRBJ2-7	TGTGCCAGCAGCGTTCAGTGGGGAGACGAGCAGTACTTC	CASSVQWGDEQYF
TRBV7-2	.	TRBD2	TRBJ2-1	TGTGCCAGCAGCTTTGGGTTAGCGGGAGTATTTGAGCAGTTCTTC	CASSFGLAGVFEQFF
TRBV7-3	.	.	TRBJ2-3	TGTGCCAGCAGCTTCGGAGATACGCAGTATTTT	CASSFGDTQYF
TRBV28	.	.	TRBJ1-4	TGTGCCAGCAGCTGGAGGGCAACTAATGAAAAACTGTTTTTT	CASSWRATNEKLFF
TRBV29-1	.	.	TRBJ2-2	TGCAGCGCCACCGGGAGCTCCGCCGGGGAGCTGTTTTTT	CSATGSSAGELFF
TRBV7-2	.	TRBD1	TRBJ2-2	TGTGCCAGCAGCTTAGACAGGGGCGGGGAGCTGTTTTTT	CASSLDRGGELFF
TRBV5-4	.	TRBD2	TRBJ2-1	TGTGCCAGCAGCCCACCTAGCGGGTTCTCCTACAATGAGCAGTTCTTC	CASSPPSGFSYNEQFF
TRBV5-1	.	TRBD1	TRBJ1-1	TGCGCCAGCAGTTCGGACAGGGTGAACACTGAAGCTTTCTTT	CASSSDRVNTEAFF
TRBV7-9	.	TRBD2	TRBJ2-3	TGTGCCAGCAGCTTAGTCGGGGGACTACATACGCAGTATTTT	CASSLVGGLHTQYF
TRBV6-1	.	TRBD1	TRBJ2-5	TGTGCCAGCACCTCGACAGGGAAAATGGAGACCCAGTACTTC	CASTSTGKMETQYF
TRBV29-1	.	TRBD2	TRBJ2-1	TGCAGCGTTGGAATTCCGGGACTAGGGGACAATGAGCAGTTCTTC	CSVGIPGLGDNEQFF
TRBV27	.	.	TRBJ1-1	TGTGCCAGCAGTTTATCCAGGAACACTGAAGCTTTCTTT	CASSLSRNTEAFF
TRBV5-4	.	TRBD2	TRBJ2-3	TGTGCCAGCAGCCTCGGACTAGCGGGGGCCATCACAGATACGCAGTATTTT	CASSLGLAGAITDTQYF
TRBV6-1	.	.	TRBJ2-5	TGTGCCAGCTGGAGGGGGACAGCCGGGCAAGAGACCCAGTACTTC	CASWRGTAGQETQYF
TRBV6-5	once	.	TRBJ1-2	TGTGCCAGCAGGGAACAGGGAGTCCATGGCTACACCTTC	CASREQGVHGYTF
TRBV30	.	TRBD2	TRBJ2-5	TGTGCCTGGGGGAGGGGACTAGCGGGGGGTAAGGGAGAGACCCAGTACTTC	CAWGRGLAGGKGETQYF
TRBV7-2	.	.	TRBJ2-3	TGTGCCAGCAGCTTAGATGTGGGGCCAGATACGCAGTATTTT	CASSLDVGPDTQYF
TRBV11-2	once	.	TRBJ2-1	TGTGCCAGCTCCACCGCCGGCGGAGGAACCCACAATGAGCAGTTCTTC	CASSTAGGGTHNEQFF
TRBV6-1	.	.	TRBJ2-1	TGTGCCAGCAGTGACCTTAGCCGAACCTCCTACAATGAGCAGTTCTTC	CASSDLSRTSYNEQFF
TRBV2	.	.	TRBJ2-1	TGTGCCAGCAGTGAACAGGGGGAGGATGAGCAGTTCTTC	CASSEQGEDEQFF
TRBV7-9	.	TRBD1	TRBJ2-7	TGTGCCAGCAGCTCCCTATACGACAGGGAGCACGAGCAGTACTTC	CASSSLYDREHEQYF
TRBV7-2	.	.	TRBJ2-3	TGTGCCAGCAGCTTAATGGTCAGCGGATCTTATACGCAGTATTTT	CASSLMVSGSYTQYF
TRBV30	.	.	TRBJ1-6	TGTGCCTGGAGTGTATTAGGGGCCTATAATTCACCCCTCCACTTT	CAWSVLGAYNSPLHF
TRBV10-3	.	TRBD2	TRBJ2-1	TGTGCCATCAGAAATAGCGGGGGGAACAACAATGAGCAGTTCTTC	CAIRNSGGNNNEQFF
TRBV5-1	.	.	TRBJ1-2	TGCGCCAGCCGCCCACTATCCTCCTATGGCTACACCTTC	CASRPLSSYGYTF
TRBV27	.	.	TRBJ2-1	TGTGCCAGCAGTTCCAACATCGATGAGCAGTTCTTC	CASSSNIDEQFF
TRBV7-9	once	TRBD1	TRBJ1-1	TGTGCCAGCACCTACGCAGGGGGGTTCACTGAAGCTTTCTTT	CASTYAGGFTEAFF
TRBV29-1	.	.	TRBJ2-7	TGCAGCGTTGGAACTAGCTACGAGCAGTACTTC	CSVGTSYEQYF
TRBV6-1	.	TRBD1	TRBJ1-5	TGTGCCAGCAGTGAAACGGACAGGGGGTATCAGCCCCAGCATTTT	CASSETDRGYQPQHF
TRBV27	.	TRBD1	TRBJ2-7	TGTGCCAGCAGTTCCCCGGGACAGACGAGCTCCTACGAGCAGTACTTC	CASSSPGQTSSYEQYF
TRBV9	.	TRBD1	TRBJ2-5	TGTGCCAGCAGCCCCTCAGGGGGATTAGAAGAGACCCAGTACTTC	CASSPSGGLEETQYF
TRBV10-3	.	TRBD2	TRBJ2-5	TGTGCCATCAGTGAGTCTCTAGCGGGAGCTCAAGAGACCCAGTACTTC	CAISESLAGAQETQYF
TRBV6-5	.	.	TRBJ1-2	TGTGCCAGCAAAAACTCAGGGAAGGGCTATGGCTACACCTTC	CASKNSGKGYGYTF
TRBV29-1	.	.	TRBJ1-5	TGCAGCGTTGAGGGGCAGGGGCCCAATCAGCCCCAGCATTTT	CSVEGQGPNQPQHF
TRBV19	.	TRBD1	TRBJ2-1	TGTGCCAGTAGCCGACAGGGCAGCTCCTACAATGAGCAGTTCTTC	CASSRQGSSYNEQFF
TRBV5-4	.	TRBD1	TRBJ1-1	TGTGCCAGCAGCTTACCGGGACAGGGGCCTACAAACACTGAAGCTTTCTTT	CASSLPGQGPTNTEAFF
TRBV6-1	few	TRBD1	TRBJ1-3	TGTGCCAGCAGTGAAGCCGGGACAGGGGGAAACACCATATATTTT	CASSEAGTGGNTIYF
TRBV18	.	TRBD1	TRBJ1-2	TGTGCCAGCTCACAGGGGACAGGTTCTAACTATGGCTACACCTTC	CASSQGTGSNYGYTF
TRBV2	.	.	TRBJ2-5	TGTGCCATCATCAAGAGAGCGGAGCAAGAGACCCAGTACTTC	CAIIKRAEQETQYF
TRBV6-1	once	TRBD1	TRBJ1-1	TGTGCCAGCAGTGAAAGGACAGGGTATATGAACACTGAAGCTTTCTTT	CASSERTGYMNTEAFF
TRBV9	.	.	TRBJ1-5	TGTGCCAGCAGCGTAGATGGGAGTCAGCCCCAGCATTTT	CASSVDGSQPQHF
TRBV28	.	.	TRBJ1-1	TGTGCCAGCAGTTTTTCGGGTTCGCTCTATCCTGAAGCTTTCTTT	CASSFSGSLYPEAFF
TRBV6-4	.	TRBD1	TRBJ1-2	TGTGCCAGCAACCCTAGGGACAGGAGGATGATCGGGGGCTACACCTTC	CASNPRDRRMIGGYTF
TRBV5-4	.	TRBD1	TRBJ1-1	TGTGCCAGCAGCTGTAATGTGCCTAGGACAGGGTGTAATACTTTCTTT	CASSCNVPRTGCNTFF
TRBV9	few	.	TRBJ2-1	TGTGCCAGCAGCGTAGTGGAGGGAGGTAAGGTCAATGAGCAGTTCTTC	CASSVVEGGKVNEQFF